A selection of T cell receptor beta chains follows, all from one sample in a study of shared clonotypes between healthy human individuals. Some clones are missing from TCRdb's copy, which holds only in-frame ones; the method was immunoSEQ multiplex PCR. Among 300,000 to 400,000 clones listed, about 74% were seen once. The sample consisted of memory CD4+ T cells sorted from blood. These receptors were taken from a young man in good health. Both conserved end residues are part of each CDR3. A D gene is named only where the DNA matches it firmly. For some rows the clone size is stated as once, few or many, or as a class when expanded; others skip it.

D	V	J	size	CDR3	DNA
TRBD1	TRBV19	TRBJ2-4	few	CASRDRGSDIQYF	TGTGCCAGTAGAGACAGGGGGTCGGACATTCAGTACTTC
NA	TRBV7-2	TRBJ2-3	NA	CASSLAGWGEPQYF	TGTGCCAGCAGCTTAGCAGGGTGGGGAGAACCGCAGTATTTT
TRBD2	TRBV7-4	TRBJ2-7	NA	CASSLVPSGRLYEQYF	TGTGCCAGCAGCTTAGTGCCTAGCGGGAGGTTGTACGAGCAGTACTTC
TRBD2	TRBV4-3	TRBJ2-1	NA	CASSQDLPGLAGGNYNEQFF	TGCGCCAGCAGCCAAGATCTTCCCGGACTAGCGGGAGGTAACTACAATGAGCAGTTCTTC
NA	TRBV28	TRBJ1-5	NA	CASSNQHQPQHF	TGTGCCAGTTCTAACCAACATCAGCCCCAGCATTTT
NA	TRBV7-9	TRBJ2-1	many	CASSRSNSYEGEQFF	TGTGCCAGCAGCCGTAGCAACTCATACGAGGGTGAGCAGTTCTTC
NA	TRBV5-1	TRBJ1-1	few	CASSLQATWTEAFF	TGCGCCAGCAGCTTACAGGCCACTTGGACTGAAGCTTTCTTT
NA	TRBV7-2	TRBJ1-3	NA	CASSLGGSWNTIYF	TGTGCCAGCAGCTTAGGCGGGTCTTGGAACACCATATATTTT
NA	TRBV23-1	TRBJ1-2	NA	CASSQWRADYYGYTF	TGCGCCAGCAGTCAATGGAGAGCGGATTACTATGGCTACACCTTC
NA	TRBV27	TRBJ2-5	NA	CASRQQETQYF	TGTGCCAGCAGGCAACAAGAGACCCAGTACTTC
NA	TRBV11-2	TRBJ2-5	NA	CASSSRGGGETQYF	TGTGCCAGCAGCTCACGTGGAGGGGGGGAGACCCAGTACTTC
NA	TRBV7-9	TRBJ1-4	NA	CASSLDLEDEKLFF	TGTGCCAGCAGCCTAGACCTGGAGGATGAAAAACTGTTTTTT
NA	TRBV29-1	TRBJ2-7	many	CSASRGVTYEQYF	TGCAGCGCTTCGAGAGGAGTAACCTACGAGCAGTACTTC
TRBD1	TRBV7-2	TRBJ2-2	NA	CASSFQVRDRGNTGELFF	TGTGCCAGCAGCTTTCAAGTCCGGGACAGGGGGAACACCGGGGAGCTGTTTTTT
NA	TRBV9	TRBJ2-7	NA	CASSVDGGDEQYF	TGTGCCAGCAGCGTAGACGGAGGGGACGAGCAGTACTTC
NA	TRBV2	TRBJ2-2	NA	CASSELTTGELFF	TGTGCCAGCAGTGAACTTACCACCGGGGAGCTGTTTTTT
NA	TRBV7-9	TRBJ2-1	once	CASSLGVSYNEQFF	TGTGCCAGCAGCTTAGGCGTTTCCTACAATGAGCAGTTCTTC
NA	TRBV5-1	TRBJ2-7	NA	CASSLQGYEQYF	TGCGCCAGCAGCTTACAGGGCTACGAGCAGTACTTC
TRBD1	TRBV18	TRBJ2-1	few	CASSLGTGGDEQFF	TGTGCCAGCTCACTTGGGACAGGGGGGGATGAGCAGTTCTTC
NA	TRBV18	TRBJ1-5	NA	CASSQTTMASNQPQHF	TGTGCCAGCTCACAGACGACAATGGCTAGCAATCAGCCCCAGCATTTT
NA	TRBV28	TRBJ1-5	once	CASSFEDWGPQHF	TGTGCCAGCAGTTTCGAAGACTGGGGGCCCCAGCATTTT
NA	TRBV4-3	TRBJ1-2	few	CASSQDTVQLRLYGYTF	TGCGCCAGCAGCCAAGATACGGTACAGTTAAGGCTCTATGGCTACACCTTC
TRBD1	TRBV6-1	TRBJ1-5	many	CASSEGTGAYQPQHF	TGTGCCAGCAGTGAAGGGACAGGGGCATATCAGCCCCAGCATTTT
NA	TRBV7-6	TRBJ2-1	NA	CASSLTPDPAQGQFF	TGTGCCAGCAGCTTAACCCCCGACCCTGCCCAAGGCCAGTTCTTC
TRBD1	TRBV6-6	TRBJ1-1	NA	CASSFQGARTEAFF	TGTGCCAGCAGTTTCCAGGGGGCGCGTACTGAAGCTTTCTTT
TRBD2	TRBV7-8	TRBJ2-7	NA	CASSLRTSGTSPSSYEQYF	TGTGCCAGCAGCCTAAGGACTAGCGGAACATCCCCGAGCTCCTACGAGCAGTACTTC
NA	TRBV5-4	TRBJ2-2	NA	CASSSSLFGTGELFF	TGTGCCAGCAGCTCTTCTCTCTTCGGCACCGGGGAGCTGTTTTTT
NA	TRBV5-5	TRBJ2-7	NA	CASSLMGGDSYEQYF	TGTGCCAGCAGCTTGATGGGGGGCGACTCCTACGAGCAGTACTTC
NA	TRBV6-1	TRBJ2-5	NA	CASSGSETQYF	TGTGCCAGCAGTGGTAGTGAGACCCAGTACTTC
NA	TRBV14	TRBJ2-3	NA	CASSEQWNTQYF	TGTGCCAGCAGCGAACAGTGGAATACGCAGTATTTT
NA	TRBV4-2	TRBJ2-7	few	CASSQQNGYEQYF	TGTGCCAGCAGCCAACAGAATGGATACGAGCAGTACTTC
TRBD1	TRBV7-2	TRBJ1-5	NA	CASSFRQGDQPQHF	TGTGCCAGCAGCTTCCGCCAGGGGGATCAGCCCCAGCATTTT
NA	TRBV18	TRBJ2-7	NA	CASSPPGGYEQYF	TGTGCCAGCTCACCACCCGGGGGATACGAGCAGTACTTC
NA	TRBV28	TRBJ2-7	once	CASGINQDYEQYF	TGTGCCAGTGGGATAAATCAGGACTACGAGCAGTACTTC
NA	TRBV18	TRBJ1-1	NA	CASSPILLTGLNPEAFF	TGTGCCAGCTCACCGATTCTATTGACAGGACTCAATCCTGAAGCTTTCTTT
TRBD1	TRBV28	TRBJ1-5	NA	CASSLLDRVGQPQHF	TGTGCCAGCAGTTTATTAGACAGGGTTGGTCAGCCCCAGCATTTT
NA	TRBV5-1	TRBJ2-2	NA	CASSHRTGRDTGELFF	TGCGCCAGCAGCCATAGGACAGGGAGGGACACCGGGGAGCTGTTTTTT
NA	TRBV9	TRBJ2-7	NA	CASSPAGAYEQYF	TGTGCCAGCAGCCCAGCAGGTGCCTACGAGCAGTACTTC
NA	TRBV5-4	TRBJ2-5	NA	CASSGGSHQETQYF	TGTGCCAGCAGCGGGGGAAGTCACCAAGAGACCCAGTACTTC
NA	TRBV7-8	TRBJ2-5	NA	CASSLFGEERTQYF	TGTGCCAGCAGCTTATTTGGTGAGGAGAGGACCCAGTACTTC
NA	TRBV5-8	TRBJ1-1	NA	CASSQPVAISKAFF	TGTGCCAGCAGCCAGCCCGTAGCCATTTCTAAAGCTTTCTTT
TRBD1	TRBV11-3	TRBJ2-7	NA	CASSYGGTGGSSHEQYF	TGTGCCAGCAGCTACGGAGGGACAGGGGGCTCGTCGCACGAGCAGTACTTC
TRBD1	TRBV11-1	TRBJ1-5	NA	CASSAGQGGNQPQHF	TGTGCCAGCAGCGCGGGACAGGGAGGGAATCAGCCCCAGCATTTT
NA	TRBV13	TRBJ2-1	NA	CASSLPYHEQFF	TGTGCCAGCAGCCTCCCCTATCATGAGCAGTTCTTC
NA	TRBV6-5	TRBJ2-7	NA	CATCRANEQYF	TGTGCCACCTGCCGGGCCAACGAGCAGTACTTC